The source of this T cell receptor (beta chain) is a study of beta chain features in type 1 diabetes. Study-level findings and limits: VDJ junctions sequenced from type 1 diabetes patients showed fewer insertions and more deletions. Patients showed naive, central memory and Treg TCRB repertoires that appeared more similar than those of healthy donors.

This clone has only a few counts. Its antigen is undetermined. One heparinised draw of blood, averaging approximately 110 mL, came from each donor. CDR3 length: 13 amino acids. V was cut by 3 bases and J by 2 bases, with 7 bases left in between. Germline CDR1 is LNHDA and CDR2 is SQIVND (reference sequence). cDNA synthesis used the whole RNA isolate, giving expressed TCRB sequences. Sequencing used immunoSEQ multiplex PCR; TCRdb keeps in-frame clones, though not all of them. The data contain a few hundred thousand clones, roughly 14% of them seen just once; the ten biggest clones take up around 0.035%.

The clonotype was recovered from a man aged 25 to 40 in good health. The material sequenced was naive CD4+ T cells from blood. This chain connects TRBV19 to TRBJ2-5; no definite D call. CDR3 nucleotide sequence: TGTGCCAGTAGTATTGGTTGGCAAGAGACCCAGTACTTC. It encodes CASSIGWQETQYF.